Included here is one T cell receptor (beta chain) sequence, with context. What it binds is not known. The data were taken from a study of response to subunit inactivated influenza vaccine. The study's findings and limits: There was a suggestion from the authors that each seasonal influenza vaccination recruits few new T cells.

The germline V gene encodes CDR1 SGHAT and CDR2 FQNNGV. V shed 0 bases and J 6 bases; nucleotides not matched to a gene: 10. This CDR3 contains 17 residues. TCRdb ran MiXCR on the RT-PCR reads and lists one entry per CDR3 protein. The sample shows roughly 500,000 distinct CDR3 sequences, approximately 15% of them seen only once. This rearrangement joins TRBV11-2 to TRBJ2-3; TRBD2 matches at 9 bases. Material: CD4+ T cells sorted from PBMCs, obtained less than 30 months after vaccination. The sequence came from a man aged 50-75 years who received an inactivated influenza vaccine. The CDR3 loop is CASSLDTAGGGMDTQYF. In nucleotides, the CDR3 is TGTGCCAGCAGCTTAGACACAGCGGGAGGAGGAATGGATACGCAGTATTTT.